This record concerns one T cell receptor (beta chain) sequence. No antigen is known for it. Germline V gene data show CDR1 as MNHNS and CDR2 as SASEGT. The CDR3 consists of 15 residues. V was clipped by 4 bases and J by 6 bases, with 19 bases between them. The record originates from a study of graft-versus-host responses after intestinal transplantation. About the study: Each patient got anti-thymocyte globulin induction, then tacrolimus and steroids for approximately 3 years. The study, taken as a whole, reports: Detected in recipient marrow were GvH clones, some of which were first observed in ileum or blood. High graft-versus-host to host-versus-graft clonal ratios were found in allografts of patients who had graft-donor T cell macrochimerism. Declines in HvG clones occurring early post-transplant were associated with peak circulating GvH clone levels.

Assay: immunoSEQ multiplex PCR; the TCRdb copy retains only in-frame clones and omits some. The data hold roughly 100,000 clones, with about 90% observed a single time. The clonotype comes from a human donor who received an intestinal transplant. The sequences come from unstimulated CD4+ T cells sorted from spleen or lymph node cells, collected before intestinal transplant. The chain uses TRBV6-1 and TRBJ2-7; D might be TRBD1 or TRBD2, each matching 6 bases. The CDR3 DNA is TGTGCCAGCAGTGCAGGGGAACGGGAGTGGACCGAGCAGTACTTC. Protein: CASSAGEREWTEQYF.